The entry that follows covers one T cell receptor beta chain sequence. The entry originates in a study of blood T cell repertoires in COVID-19. Study-wide context: The study drew acute and convalescent COVID-19 samples from the United States, Italy and Spain. In each case, the material was cDNA or gDNA derived from T cells, B-cell-depleted T cells, or PBMCs.

Per the original data handling: From reference gene primer amplification, estimates of nucleated cell counts were derived. Here immunoSEQ multiplex PCR was the method, and the copy in TCRdb shows in-frame clones only, minus some. V and J calls and clone size are those listed in that table; D and trimming were worked out from the DNA. The repertoire holds approximately 240,000 clones, around 88% seen once, with less than 4% in the top ten. The CDR3 extends over 15 amino acids. Trimming removed 0 bases from V and 0 bases from J, with 6 bases in between. Germline V gene lookup returns CDR1 SGHRS and CDR2 YFSETQ.

This clonotype originated in a woman under 40 who had recovered from COVID-19. The sequenced sample was peripheral blood. This sequence joins TRBV5-1 and TRBJ2-2; D uncertain. CDR3 residues: CASSLGLTNTGELFF. The CDR3 bases are TGCGCCAGCAGCTTGGGGCTCACGAACACCGGGGAGCTGTTTTTT.